Sequencing of this T cell receptor (beta chain) was carried out in a study of CD8 T cells in ankylosing spondylitis. General observations from the study: Disease-linked clones proved CD8+ and comparatively uncommon in peripheral blood. Characteristic of ankylosing spondylitis blood, it appeared, was a TCR beta motif comprising about eight highly homologous variants. Clones tied to disease were said to be significantly enriched in matched ankylosing spondylitis synovial fluid.

This clonotype was counted ten times or more. Its antigen remains unknown. CDR1 LGHNA and CDR2 YSLEER come from the germline V gene. The germline V and J ends were trimmed by 0 bases and 1 base, with 6 bases remaining between them. The CDR3 sequence is 14 residues long. Quantitative molecular-barcoded 5'-RACE generated the TCR beta libraries. Each CDR3 protein gets one entry after TCRdb re-called the 5' RACE reads with MiXCR. The sample has about 460,000 distinct CDR3 sequences; over 4% are singletons. Sequencing was done on a sample of blood, either unsorted or a sorted T cell fraction (not recorded which). The V gene is TRBV4-3, the J gene TRBJ1-2; no clear D. The receptor comes from a male donor with ankylosing spondylitis. The CDR3 is CASSQDIDNYGYTF. CDR3 DNA: TGCGCCAGCAGCCAAGATATCGATAACTATGGCTACACCTTC.